The clone carrying this T cell receptor beta chain was found a few times. Its antigen is still unknown. The CDR3 runs to 20 residues. Germline CDR1 is LGHDT and CDR2 is YNNKEL (reference sequence). Trimming removed 0 bases from V and 2 bases from J, with 25 bases in between. No treatment of any kind had been given to any patient before thyroid surgery. The sample originates from a study of metastatic and nonmetastatic thyroid tumors. Study context: Across peripheral blood and tumor or nodule tissue samples taken from malignant and benign thyroid patients, the repertoires were compared with one another.

The authors' processing: A papillary thyroid cancer distant-metastasis classifier was built from CDR3 differences across clinicopathological groups. Via MiXCR, TCRdb re-called the PCR reads. Clone size and V and J calls follow TCRdb, not the original study. The table records approximately 20,000 clones, roughly 22% of them present only once. Study-wide findings and caveats: Relative to benign nodules, malignant thyroid tumors were reportedly characterized by significantly elevated TCR beta diversity in blood and tumor.

The sequence came from a male donor with papillary thyroid cancer or a benign thyroid nodule (not recorded which). Some clones in this sample may be carry-over from other donors' samples. Sequences were obtained from tumor tissue. The chain carries TRBV3-1 and TRBJ2-5; D perhaps matches TRBD2 (6 bases). Here the CDR3 reads CASSQDLGLTGVGWQETQYF. The CDR3, as DNA: TGTGCCAGCAGCCAAGATTTGGGGCTAACGGGAGTAGGGTGGCAAGAGACCCAGTACTTC.